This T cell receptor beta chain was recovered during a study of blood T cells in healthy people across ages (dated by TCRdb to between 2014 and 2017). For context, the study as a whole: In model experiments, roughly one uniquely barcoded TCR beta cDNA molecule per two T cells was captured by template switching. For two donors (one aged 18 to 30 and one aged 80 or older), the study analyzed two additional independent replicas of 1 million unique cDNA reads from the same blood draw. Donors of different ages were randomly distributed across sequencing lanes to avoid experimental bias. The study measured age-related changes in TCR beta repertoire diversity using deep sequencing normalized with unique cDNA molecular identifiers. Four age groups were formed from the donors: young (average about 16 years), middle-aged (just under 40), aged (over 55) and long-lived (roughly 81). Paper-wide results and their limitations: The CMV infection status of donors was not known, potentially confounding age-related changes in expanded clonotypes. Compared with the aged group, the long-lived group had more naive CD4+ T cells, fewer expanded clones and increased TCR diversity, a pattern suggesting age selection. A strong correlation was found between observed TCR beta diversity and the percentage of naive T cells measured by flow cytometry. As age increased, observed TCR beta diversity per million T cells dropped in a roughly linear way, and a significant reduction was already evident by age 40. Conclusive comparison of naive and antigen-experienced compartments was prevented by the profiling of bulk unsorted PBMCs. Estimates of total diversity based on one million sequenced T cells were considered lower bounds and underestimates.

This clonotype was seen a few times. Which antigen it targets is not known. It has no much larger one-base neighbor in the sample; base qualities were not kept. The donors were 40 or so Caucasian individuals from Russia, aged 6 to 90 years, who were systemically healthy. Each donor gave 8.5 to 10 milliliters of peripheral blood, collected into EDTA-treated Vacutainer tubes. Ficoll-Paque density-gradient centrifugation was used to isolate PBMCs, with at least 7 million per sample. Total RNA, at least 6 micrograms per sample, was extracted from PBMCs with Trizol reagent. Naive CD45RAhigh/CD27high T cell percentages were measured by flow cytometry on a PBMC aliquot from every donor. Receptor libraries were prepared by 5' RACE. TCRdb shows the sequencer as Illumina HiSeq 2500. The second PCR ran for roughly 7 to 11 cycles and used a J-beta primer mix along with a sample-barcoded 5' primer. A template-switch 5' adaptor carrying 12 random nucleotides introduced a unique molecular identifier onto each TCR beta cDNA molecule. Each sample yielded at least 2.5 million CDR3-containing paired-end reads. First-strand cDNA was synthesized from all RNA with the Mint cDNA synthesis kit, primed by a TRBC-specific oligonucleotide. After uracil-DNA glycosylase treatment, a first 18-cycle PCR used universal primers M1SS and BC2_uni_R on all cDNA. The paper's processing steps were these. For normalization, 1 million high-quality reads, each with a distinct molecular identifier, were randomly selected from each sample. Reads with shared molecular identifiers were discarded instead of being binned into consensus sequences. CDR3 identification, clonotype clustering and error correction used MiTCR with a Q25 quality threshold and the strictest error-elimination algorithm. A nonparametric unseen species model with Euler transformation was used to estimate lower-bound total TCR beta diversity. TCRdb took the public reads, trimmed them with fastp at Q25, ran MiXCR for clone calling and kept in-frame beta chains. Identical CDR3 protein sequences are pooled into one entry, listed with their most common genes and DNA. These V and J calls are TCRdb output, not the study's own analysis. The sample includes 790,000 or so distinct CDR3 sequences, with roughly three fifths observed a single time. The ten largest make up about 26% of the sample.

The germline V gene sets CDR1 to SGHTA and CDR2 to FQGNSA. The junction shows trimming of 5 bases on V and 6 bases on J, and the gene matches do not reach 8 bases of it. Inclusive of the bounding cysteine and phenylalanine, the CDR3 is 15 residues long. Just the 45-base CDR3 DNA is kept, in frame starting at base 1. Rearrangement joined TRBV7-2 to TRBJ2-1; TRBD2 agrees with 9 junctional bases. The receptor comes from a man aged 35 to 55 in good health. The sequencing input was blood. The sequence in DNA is TGTGCCAGCAGCCGCTCCCTAGCGGGGTCCAATGAGCAGTTCTTC. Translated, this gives CASSRSLAGSNEQFF.